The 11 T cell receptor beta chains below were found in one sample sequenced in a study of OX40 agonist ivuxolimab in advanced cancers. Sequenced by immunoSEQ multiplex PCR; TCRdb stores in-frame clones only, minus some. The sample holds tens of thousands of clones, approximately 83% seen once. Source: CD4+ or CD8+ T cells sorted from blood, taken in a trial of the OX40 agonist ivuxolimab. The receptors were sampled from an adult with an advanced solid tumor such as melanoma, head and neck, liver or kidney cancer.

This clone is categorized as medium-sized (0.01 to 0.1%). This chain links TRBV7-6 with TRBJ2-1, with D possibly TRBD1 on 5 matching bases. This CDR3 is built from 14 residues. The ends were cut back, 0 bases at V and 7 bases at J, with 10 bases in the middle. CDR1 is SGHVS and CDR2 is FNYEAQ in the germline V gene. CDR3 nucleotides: TGTGCCAGCAGCTTAGCGGTCAGGGTAAATGAGCAGTTCTTC. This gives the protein CASSLAVRVNEQFF. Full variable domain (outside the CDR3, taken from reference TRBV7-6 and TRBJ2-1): GAGVSQSPRYKVTKRGQDVALRCDPISGHVSLYWYRQALGQGPEFLTYFNYEAQQDKSGLPNDRFSAERPEGSISTLTIQRTEQRDSAMYRCASSLAVRVNEQFFGPGTRLTVL.

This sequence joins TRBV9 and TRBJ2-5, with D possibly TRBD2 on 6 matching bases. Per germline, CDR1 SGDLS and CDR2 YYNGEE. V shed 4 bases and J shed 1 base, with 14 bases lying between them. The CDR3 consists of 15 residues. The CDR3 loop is CASSISGRPQETQYF. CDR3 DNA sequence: TGTGCCAGCAGCATTAGCGGACGACCCCAAGAGACCCAGTACTTC.

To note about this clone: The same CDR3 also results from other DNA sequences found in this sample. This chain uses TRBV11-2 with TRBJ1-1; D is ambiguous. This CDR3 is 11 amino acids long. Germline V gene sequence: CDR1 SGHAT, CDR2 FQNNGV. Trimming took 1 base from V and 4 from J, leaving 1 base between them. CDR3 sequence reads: CASSLGTEAFF. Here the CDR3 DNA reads TGTGCCAGCAGCTTAGGCACTGAAGCTTTCTTT.

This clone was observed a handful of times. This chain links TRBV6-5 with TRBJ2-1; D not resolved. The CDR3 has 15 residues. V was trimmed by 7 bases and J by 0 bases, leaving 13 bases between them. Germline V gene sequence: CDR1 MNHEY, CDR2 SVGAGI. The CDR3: CASKPLSSSYNEQFF. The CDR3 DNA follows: TGTGCCAGCAAACCGCTATCGAGCTCCTACAATGAGCAGTTCTTC.

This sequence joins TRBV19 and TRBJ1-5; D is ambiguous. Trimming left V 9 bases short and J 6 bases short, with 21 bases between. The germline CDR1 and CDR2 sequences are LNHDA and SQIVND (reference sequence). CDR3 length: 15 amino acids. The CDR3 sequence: CASSGFQLRGQPQHF. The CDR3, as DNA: TGTGCCAGCTCCGGGTTCCAGCTTCGGGGTCAGCCCCAGCATTTT.

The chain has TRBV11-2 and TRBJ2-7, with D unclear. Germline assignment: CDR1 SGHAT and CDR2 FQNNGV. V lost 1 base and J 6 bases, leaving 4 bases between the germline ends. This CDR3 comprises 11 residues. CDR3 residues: CASSLGSEQYF. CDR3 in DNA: TGTGCCAGCAGCTTAGGAAGCGAGCAGTACTTC. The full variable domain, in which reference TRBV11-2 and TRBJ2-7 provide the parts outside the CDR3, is EAGVAQSPRYKIIEKRQSVAFWCNPISGHATLYWYQQILGQGPKLLIQFQNNGVVDDSQLPKDRFSAERLKGVDSTLKIQPAKLEDSAVYLCASSLGSEQYFGPGTRLTVT.

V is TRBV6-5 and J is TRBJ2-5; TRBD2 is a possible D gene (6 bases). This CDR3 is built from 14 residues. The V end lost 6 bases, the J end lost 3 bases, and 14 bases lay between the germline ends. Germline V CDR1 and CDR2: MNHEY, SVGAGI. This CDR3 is CASSPTGGEETQYF. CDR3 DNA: TGTGCCAGCAGCCCAACAGGAGGGGAAGAGACCCAGTACTTC.

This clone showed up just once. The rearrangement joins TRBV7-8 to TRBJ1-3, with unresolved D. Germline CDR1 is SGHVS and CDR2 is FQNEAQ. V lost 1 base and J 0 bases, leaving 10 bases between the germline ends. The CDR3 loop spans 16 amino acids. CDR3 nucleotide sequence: TGTGCCAGCAGCTTAGAGTCGATCAGCTCTGGAAACACCATATATTTT. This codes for CASSLESISSGNTIYF.

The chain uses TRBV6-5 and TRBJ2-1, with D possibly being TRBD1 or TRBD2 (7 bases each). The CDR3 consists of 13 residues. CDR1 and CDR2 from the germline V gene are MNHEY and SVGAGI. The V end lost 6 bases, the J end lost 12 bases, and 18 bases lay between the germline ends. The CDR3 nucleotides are TGTGCCAGCAGCTACGACAGGGAGGGAGGGCAGTTCTTC. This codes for CASSYDREGGQFF.

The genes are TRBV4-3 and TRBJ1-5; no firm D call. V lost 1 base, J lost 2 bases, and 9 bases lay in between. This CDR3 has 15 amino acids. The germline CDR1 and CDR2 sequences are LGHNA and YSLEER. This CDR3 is CASSQATGGNQPQHF. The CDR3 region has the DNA TGCGCCAGCAGCCAAGCGACTGGGGGCAATCAGCCCCAGCATTTT.

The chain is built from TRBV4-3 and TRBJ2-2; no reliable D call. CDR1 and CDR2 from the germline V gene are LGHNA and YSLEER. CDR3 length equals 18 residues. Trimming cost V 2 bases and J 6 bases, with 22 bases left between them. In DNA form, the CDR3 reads TGCGCCAGCAGCCAACCCATTACTCGGGTCTCCTATGCCGGGGAGCTGTTTTTT. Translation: CASSQPITRVSYAGELFF.